The 32 T cell receptor beta chains below come from one sample, sequenced in a study of cytomegalovirus exposure and HLA in healthy donors. Amplification used 60 Vbeta primers and 13 Jbeta primers. Assay: immunoSEQ multiplex PCR; the TCRdb copy retains only in-frame clones and omits some. The sample has about 120,000 clones; about 85% are singletons. The sequencing sample was made of PBMCs. The receptors derive from a man between 18 and 35 years old in good health and CMV-seropositive.

The genes are TRBV2 and TRBJ1-6; tentative D call: TRBD1 (6 bases). V shed 6 bases and J shed 10 bases, with 16 bases lying between them. The CDR3 covers 14 residues. Germline V CDR1 and CDR2: SNHLY, FYNNEI. The CDR3 nucleotides read TGTGCCAGCAGCTTACAGGGTTCGGGGTCACCCCTCCACTTT. Amino acids: CASSLQGSGSPLHF.

The chain combines TRBV27 with TRBJ1-4; 7 nucleotides line up with TRBD1. CDR3 size: 18 residues. The germline V gene encodes CDR1 MNHEY and CDR2 SMNVEV (reference sequence). The trim removed 5 bases at V and 1 base at J, leaving 13 bases unmatched. DNA for the CDR3: TGTGCCAGCAGTCCCAGGACGACAGGGCGGGGAACTAATGAAAAACTGTTTTTT. It is translated as CASSPRTTGRGTNEKLFF. Based on the CDR3 plus reference TRBV27 and TRBJ1-4, the full variable domain is EAQVTQNPRYLITVTGKKLTVTCSQNMNHEYMSWYRQDPGLGLRQIYYSMNVEVTDKGDVPEGYKVSRKEKRNFPLILESPSPNQTSLYFCASSPRTTGRGTNEKLFFGSGTQLSVL.

This chain uses TRBV9 with TRBJ1-1; D is ambiguous. V shed 4 bases and J shed 1 base, with 20 bases lying between them. CDR1 is SGDLS and CDR2 is YYNGEE in the germline V gene. The CDR3 consists of 17 residues. The CDR3 reads CASSRSGSIGKNTEAFF. The CDR3 nucleotides are TGTGCCAGCAGCAGAAGCGGAAGTATAGGTAAGAACACTGAAGCTTTCTTT.

The CDR3 DNA sequence: TGTGCCAGCAGTTGGGAGAACGGACAGGGCCGCAATCAGCCCCAGCATTTT. Amino acids: CASSWENGQGRNQPQHF. The chain joins TRBV2 to TRBJ1-5; the match to TRBD1 covers 8 bases. The germline V gene encodes CDR1 SNHLY and CDR2 FYNNEI. V lost 5 bases, J lost 2 bases, and 11 bases stayed unmatched. The CDR3 is made up of 17 amino acids.

CDR3 in DNA: TGTGCCATCAGTGAGTCGGACAGCCTTGAGCAGTTCTTC. Translation: CAISESDSLEQFF. J is TRBJ2-1 and V is TRBV10-3, with a weak D call TRBD1 (6 bases). CDR1 ENHRY and CDR2 SYGVKD come from the germline V gene. V was cut by 0 bases and J by 9 bases, with 9 bases left in between. The CDR3 has 13 residues.

This clone was seen a few times. V and J are TRBV10-2 and TRBJ2-5; D unclear. Germline CDR1 is WSHSY and CDR2 is SAAADI. The V gene lost 3 bases and the J gene lost 5 bases, with 13 bases spanning the gap. This CDR3 spans 14 amino acids. CDR3 coding DNA: TGCGCCAGCAGTGATGGCTTTATGAAGGAGACCCAGTACTTC. Encoded protein: CASSDGFMKETQYF.

The CDR3, as DNA: TGTGCCAGTAGTATCCCGGGGGCAGATACGCAGTATTTT. It translates to CASSIPGADTQYF. The gene calls are TRBV19 and TRBJ2-3, with D possibly TRBD2 on 6 matching bases. Trimming left V 3 bases short and J 4 bases short, with 8 bases between. This CDR3 contains 13 residues. Germline CDR1 LNHDA, CDR2 SQIVND (reference sequence).

This clone was found a few times. The V and J genes are TRBV6-5 and TRBJ1-1, with D perhaps TRBD1 (5 bases). The CDR3 loop spans 15 amino acids. Between the trimmed V and J ends, which lost 7 bases and 1 base, there was a span of 16 bases. In germline, CDR1 is MNHEY, CDR2 SVGAGI. The CDR3 protein is CASTLDSTPNTEAFF. In nucleotides, the CDR3 is TGTGCCAGCACCCTAGACAGTACCCCGAACACTGAAGCTTTCTTT.

The J gene is TRBJ2-6, the V gene TRBV30; TRBD1 aligns across 10 bases. V was pared by 3 bases and J by 1 base, with 6 bases of the junction left unmatched. Germline lookup yields CDR1 GTSNPN and CDR2 SVGIG (reference sequence). This CDR3 comprises 17 residues. The CDR3 loop reads CAWRGQGVSSGANVLTF. The CDR3 DNA follows: TGTGCCTGGAGAGGACAGGGGGTATCTTCTGGGGCCAACGTCCTGACTTTC.

The chain recombines TRBV6-4 with TRBJ1-3; tentative D call: TRBD1 (6 bases). The germline V gene encodes CDR1 MRHNA and CDR2 SNTAGT. V was cut by 2 bases and J by 3 bases, with 20 bases left in between. This CDR3 spans 18 amino acids. The CDR3 sequence: CASSDPRTMDSDGNTIYF. In DNA form, the CDR3 reads TGTGCCAGCAGTGACCCCCGAACAATGGACAGTGATGGAAACACCATATATTTT.

The V and J genes are TRBV6-4 and TRBJ1-2; 7 nucleotides align to TRBD1. Germline CDR1 and CDR2: MRHNA and SNTAGT. The CDR3 length is 14 residues. Trimming at V came to 3 bases and at J to 3 bases, leaving 4 bases not matched to a gene. Written as DNA, the CDR3 is TGTGCCAGCAGTGATAGGGGGCGCGACTATGGCTACACCTTC. It translates to CASSDRGRDYGYTF.

The chain recombines TRBV5-1 with TRBJ2-1; TRBD1 might be the D (5 bases). The CDR3 runs 15 residues. Trimming removed 3 bases at V and 2 bases at J, with 12 bases between. Germline CDR1 is SGHRS and CDR2 is YFSETQ. CDR3 residues: CASSSDSSTYNEQFF. The CDR3 region has the DNA TGCGCCAGCAGCTCCGACAGTTCGACCTACAATGAGCAGTTCTTC.

The CDR3 reads CASSLEPYTEAFF. The CDR3 DNA is TGTGCCAGCAGCTTAGAGCCATACACTGAAGCTTTCTTT. This chain connects TRBV7-2 to TRBJ1-1, with D uncertain. Germline values: CDR1 SGHTA, CDR2 FQGNSA. CDR3 length: 13 residues. The V gene lost 1 base and the J gene lost 3 bases, with 6 bases spanning the gap.

The chain employs TRBV23-1 and TRBJ2-7; possibly TRBD1 for D (6 bases). TRBV23-1 is assigned to the ORF class and has an uncertain function. The CDR3 is 13 amino acids. V was pared by 10 bases and J by 0 bases, with 13 bases between. The chain's CDR3 is CAIRQESSYEQYF. CDR3 in DNA: TGCGCCATCAGACAGGAGAGCTCCTACGAGCAGTACTTC.

The rearrangement joins TRBV10-3 to TRBJ2-3, with 8 bases aligning to TRBD2. The germline V gene has CDR1 ENHRY and CDR2 SYGVKD. V gave up 2 bases and J gave up 0 bases; unmatched junction bases: 1. The CDR3 covers 15 residues. The DNA for the CDR3 is TGTGCCATCAGTGAGCTAGCGGGCAGCACAGATACGCAGTATTTT. This codes for CAISELAGSTDTQYF.

This chain connects TRBV9 to TRBJ2-7; TRBD2 matches at 7 bases. The CDR3 totals 15 residues. Germline V CDR1 and CDR2: SGDLS, YYNGEE. After removal of 0 bases from V and 2 bases from J, the junction contained 5 bases not matched to a gene. CDR3 loop: CASSVGTSVTYEQYF. CDR3 coding DNA: TGTGCCAGCAGCGTAGGAACTAGCGTGACCTACGAGCAGTACTTC. Full variable domain (missing parts from reference TRBV9 and TRBJ2-7): DSGVTQTPKHLITATGQRVTLRCSPRSGDLSVYWYQQSLDQGLQFLIQYYNGEERAKGNILERFSAQQFPDLHSELNLSSLELGDSALYFCASSVGTSVTYEQYFGPGTRLTVT.

The rearrangement uses TRBV7-2 and TRBJ2-1; the D gene is possibly TRBD2 (7 bases). The germline CDR1 and CDR2 sequences are SGHTA and FQGNSA. CDR3 length: 13 amino acids. V dropped 5 bases and J dropped 12 bases, with 17 bases sitting between them. CDR3 sequence: CASSPEGGDGQFF. CDR3 sequence (DNA): TGTGCCAGCAGCCCCGAGGGGGGGGACGGGCAGTTCTTC.

The rearrangement joins TRBV5-1 to TRBJ2-3; 11 nucleotides agree with TRBD2. This CDR3 spans 18 amino acids. V was pared by 0 bases and J by 2 bases, with 8 bases of the junction left unmatched. From germline, CDR1 is SGHRS and CDR2 YFSETQ. This chain's CDR3 is CASSLELAGGRPTDTQYF. For the CDR3, the DNA is TGCGCCAGCAGCTTGGAATTAGCGGGAGGGCGACCCACAGATACGCAGTATTTT. Combining the CDR3 with reference TRBV5-1 and TRBJ2-3 gives the whole variable domain KAGVTQTPRYLIKTRGQQVTLSCSPISGHRSVSWYQQTPGQGLQFLFEYFSETQRNKGNFPGRFSGRQFSNSRSEMNVSTLELGDSALYLCASSLELAGGRPTDTQYFGPGTRLTVL.

This chain uses TRBV6-6 with TRBJ1-1; possibly TRBD1 for D (6 bases). The V gene's germline CDR1 is MNHNY and CDR2 SVGAGI (reference sequence). Deletions cut 6 bases from V and 1 base from J, with 15 bases between. The CDR3 is 15 residues long. CDR3 loop: CASSLLTGGNTEAFF. In DNA form, the CDR3 reads TGTGCCAGCAGCTTACTGACAGGCGGGAACACTGAAGCTTTCTTT.

This chain links TRBV9 with TRBJ2-2; a weak D match, TRBD2 (7 bases). This CDR3 comprises 13 residues. V was pared by 3 bases and J by 9 bases, with 12 bases between. CDR1 SGDLS and CDR2 YYNGEE come from the germline V gene. The CDR3 nucleotides read TGTGCCAGCAGCGGGGGGGGCCTCCGGGAGCTGTTTTTT. Amino acid sequence: CASSGGGLRELFF.

J is TRBJ2-7 and V is TRBV19; TRBD1 matches 8 bases. The germline gives CDR1 LNHDA, CDR2 SQIVND (reference sequence). This CDR3 has 14 residues. V lost 1 base, J lost 3 bases, and 2 bases stayed unmatched. The CDR3 DNA reads TGTGCCAGTAGTATAGCAACAGGGGGCTACGAGCAGTACTTC. Translation gives CASSIATGGYEQYF.

This chain joins TRBV5-6 and TRBJ2-5; D might be TRBD1 (6 bases). The CDR3 contains 15 residues. V lost 4 bases and J lost 2, with 15 bases in between. Germline V lookup: CDR1 SGHDT, CDR2 YYEEEE. The CDR3 here is CASSPLGAVQETQYF. CDR3 nucleotide sequence: TGTGCCAGCAGCCCTCTGGGGGCGGTACAAGAGACCCAGTACTTC.

As to this clone: One end of the junction does not line up with germline, which may come from a read error. The chain couples TRBV7-9 to TRBJ2-7; D perhaps matches TRBD2 (5 bases). Germline CDR1 SEHNR, CDR2 FQNEAQ (reference sequence). The CDR3 loop spans 17 amino acids. The CDR3 protein is CSSSLSARGRRAYEQYF. CDR3 DNA sequence: TGTTCCAGCAGCCTGAGCGCTCGTGGGCGGCGGGCCTACGAGCAGTACTTC.

The chain carries TRBV6-1 and TRBJ1-1; no clear D gene. This CDR3 has 13 residues. Germline CDR1 is MNHNS and CDR2 is SASEGT. The V end lost 5 bases, the J end lost 0 bases, and 7 bases lay between the germline ends. The CDR3 sequence is CASSSRVNTEAFF. CDR3 in DNA: TGTGCCAGCAGTTCGCGGGTGAACACTGAAGCTTTCTTT.

J is TRBJ2-7 and V is TRBV2; D perhaps matches TRBD1 (6 bases). There are 12 residues in the CDR3. Trimming removed 6 bases at V and 3 bases at J, with 9 bases between. Germline CDR1 and CDR2: SNHLY and FYNNEI. The CDR3 DNA is TGTGCCAGCAGAGTAGGGGGCTACGAGCAGTACTTC. Residues: CASRVGGYEQYF.

The chain combines TRBV5-1 with TRBJ1-1, with TRBD1 as a possible D gene (6 bases). CDR3 length equals 16 residues. CDR1 SGHRS and CDR2 YFSETQ come from the germline V gene. Between the trimmed V and J ends, which lost 3 bases and 1 base, there was a span of 16 bases. CDR3 protein: CASSSTGSARNTEAFF. CDR3 nucleotides: TGCGCCAGCAGCTCAACAGGGTCGGCAAGGAACACTGAAGCTTTCTTT.

This clone was observed once. The chain combines TRBV9 with TRBJ2-1, with 8 bases fitting TRBD2. The CDR3 totals 14 residues. J lost 9 bases, V lost 0 bases, and 5 bases had no gene match. Germline-derived CDR1 and CDR2 are SGDLS and YYNGEE. For the CDR3, the DNA is TGTGCCAGCAGCGTAGAGCGGGGGCTCGGTGAGCAGTTCTTC. Translated, it gives CASSVERGLGEQFF. The whole variable domain, remainder taken from reference TRBV9 and TRBJ2-1, is DSGVTQTPKHLITATGQRVTLRCSPRSGDLSVYWYQQSLDQGLQFLIQYYNGEERAKGNILERFSAQQFPDLHSELNLSSLELGDSALYFCASSVERGLGEQFFGPGTRLTVL.

J is TRBJ1-5 and V is TRBV6-5; weak D call: TRBD1 (6 bases). Germline V gene lookup returns CDR1 MNHEY and CDR2 SVGAGI. The CDR3 has 14 amino acids. The ends were cut back, 4 bases at V and 7 bases at J, with 14 bases in the middle. The CDR3 bases are TGTGCCAGCAGTTCGGACAGCTCGGGACAGCCCCAGCATTTT. It translates to CASSSDSSGQPQHF.

The chain combines TRBV19 with TRBJ1-4; TRBD1 is a possible D gene (6 bases). V was cut by 6 bases and J by 7 bases, with 9 bases left in between. CDR1 and CDR2 from the germline V gene are LNHDA and SQIVND (reference sequence). This CDR3 is 12 amino acids long. The CDR3 DNA is TGTGCCAGTAGAAGGGGGTCTGAAAAACTGTTTTTT. Translation gives CASRRGSEKLFF.

This clone showed up just once. The junction differs from germline at one of its ends, possibly a read error. The V and J genes are TRBV7-7 and TRBJ1-5; no firm D call. The CDR3 length is 13 residues. Germline-derived CDR1 and CDR2 are SSHAT and FNYEAQ (reference sequence). The chain's CDR3 is CASSLDPGQPQHF. The CDR3 DNA follows: TGTGCTAGCAGCTTAGATCCCGGGCAGCCCCAGCATTTT.

The rearrangement links TRBV4-1 to TRBJ1-2; the match to TRBD1 covers 9 bases. The CDR3 spans 15 residues. V shed 4 bases and J 4 bases; nucleotides not matched to a gene: 7. Germline lookup yields CDR1 MGHRA and CDR2 YSYEKL. The CDR3 is CASSPGDRESYGYTF. In DNA, the CDR3 is TGCGCCAGCAGCCCAGGGGACAGGGAGAGCTATGGCTACACCTTC.

The J gene is TRBJ2-7, the V gene TRBV10-3; D is possibly TRBD2 (6 bases). The CDR3 loop spans 13 amino acids. The V and J ends lost 2 bases and 3 bases respectively, with 8 bases between them. The germline gives CDR1 ENHRY, CDR2 SYGVKD. CDR3 loop: CAISEVGGYEQYF. DNA of the CDR3: TGTGCCATCAGTGAGGTCGGGGGCTACGAGCAGTACTTC.